Listed here is a single TCR beta chain. The authors' processing: Estimates of nucleated cell counts were drawn from the amplification of reference gene primers. This table comes from immunoSEQ multiplex PCR, and its TCRdb copy is limited to in-frame clones, with some not included. That table gives V, J and clone size, and the DNA gave D and trimming. The sample lists approximately 350,000 clones; 75% to 90% were seen once. The germline gives CDR1 SGHRS, CDR2 YFSETQ. This CDR3 has 13 amino acids. V shed 5 bases, J shed 3 bases, and the junction held 1 base outside the gene matches. The sample comes from a study of blood T cell repertoires in COVID-19. Background on the study: The United States, Italy and Spain supplied acute and convalescent COVID-19 samples. T cells, B-cell-depleted T cells, or PBMCs supplied cDNA or gDNA.

Recovered status applied to Cohort 3 donors who had two consecutive negative PCRs. It also applied to those with clearance or with symptom resolution. V and J are TRBV5-1 and TRBJ1-5; 8 bases fit TRBD1. The source material was PBMCs or T cells enriched from blood (not recorded which). The sequence derives from a man between 18 and 29 years old who had recovered from COVID-19. The CDR3 DNA is TGCGCCAGCAGGACAGGGGACAATCAGCCCCAGCATTTT. It encodes CASRTGDNQPQHF.